The 26 T cell receptor beta chains in this list originate from one sample, sequenced in a study of T-cell memory formation after mild COVID-19. A single record per CDR3 protein comes from TCRdb applying MiXCR to the 5' RACE reads. The sample contains 470,000 or so distinct CDR3 sequences, around 18% of which appear only once. The sequenced sample was PBMCs or a T cell subset sorted from them (not recorded which). These receptors all come from an adult woman who had mild COVID-19 (a few samples of this study predate the infection). Cell type and time point are not known.

The chain has TRBV11-2 and TRBJ1-2, with 7 bases matching TRBD1. This CDR3 is built from 17 residues. The V segment lost 5 bases and the J segment 0 bases; nucleotides outside the gene matches: 12. Germline-derived CDR1 and CDR2 are SGHAT and FQNNGV. CDR3 coding DNA: TGTGCCAGCAGCCACATCTCTCGACAGGGAACTAACTATGGCTACACCTTC. The encoded protein is CASSHISRQGTNYGYTF. The full variable domain, with the rest looked up from reference TRBV11-2 and TRBJ1-2, is EAGVAQSPRYKIIEKRQSVAFWCNPISGHATLYWYQQILGQGPKLLIQFQNNGVVDDSQLPKDRFSAERLKGVDSTLKIQPAKLEDSAVYLCASSHISRQGTNYGYTFGSGTRLTVV.

The chain combines TRBV20-1 with TRBJ1-4, with D possibly matching TRBD1 (5 bases). Germline assignment: CDR1 DFQATT and CDR2 SNEGSKA (reference sequence). Trimming stripped 0 bases from V and 7 bases from J, with 12 bases between. This CDR3 has 14 residues. CDR3 DNA: TGCAGTGCTAGAGATTCCGGGGCCCCTGAAAAACTGTTTTTT. Translated: CSARDSGAPEKLFF.

This clonotype was found a few times. V usage is TRBV6-5 and J usage is TRBJ1-3, with 7 bases identical to TRBD1. The CDR3 is made up of 14 amino acids. Germline V gives CDR1 MNHEY, CDR2 SVGAGI. Trimming removed 5 bases from V and 4 bases from J; junction bases left unmatched: 5. CDR3 DNA sequence: TGTGCCAGCAGTCCAACGGGACAGGGAAACACCATATATTTT. Translated, it gives CASSPTGQGNTIYF.

This clonotype was detected only a few times. This chain connects TRBV3-1 to TRBJ2-2; either TRBD1 or TRBD2 may fit D (6 bases each). Germline-derived CDR1 and CDR2 are LGHDT and YNNKEL (reference sequence). The germline V and J ends were trimmed by 4 bases and 1 base, with 13 bases remaining between them. This CDR3 is 16 amino acids long. The CDR3 bases are TGTGCCAGCAGCCCGGGGGCATCAAGGAACACCGGGGAGCTGTTTTTT. Its protein is CASSPGASRNTGELFF. The full variable domain, in which reference TRBV3-1 and TRBJ2-2 provide the parts outside the CDR3, is DTAVSQTPKYLVTQMGNDKSIKCEQNLGHDTMYWYKQDSKKFLKIMFSYNNKELIINETVPNRFSPKSPDKAHLNLHINSLELGDSAVYFCASSPGASRNTGELFFGEGSRLTVL.

Only a few counts were recorded for this clonotype. The chain uses TRBV6-1 and TRBJ1-5; 7 nucleotides agree with TRBD1. The V gene end was trimmed by 2 bases and the J gene end by 7 bases; junction bases not matched to a gene: 14. CDR1 and CDR2 (germline): MNHNS, SASEGT. This CDR3 has 17 amino acids. The CDR3 spells CASSERRRAGGSQPQHF. DNA of the CDR3: TGTGCCAGCAGTGAAAGGCGGCGGGCAGGGGGGTCCCAGCCCCAGCATTTT.

This chain joins TRBV10-3 and TRBJ2-7, with a tentative D call TRBD2 (7 bases). Per germline, CDR1 ENHRY and CDR2 SYGVKD. The germline V and J ends were trimmed by 10 bases and 0 bases, with 19 bases remaining between them. The CDR3 has 15 amino acids. CDR3 nucleotides: TGTGCCACCCGCGGAGGGGGGGGGAGCTCCTACGAGCAGTACTTC. Protein sequence: CATRGGGGSSYEQYF.

The chain has TRBV5-1 and TRBJ2-7; D is ambiguous. V lost 0 bases, J lost 1 base, and 8 bases lay in between. Germline CDR1 reads SGHRS; CDR2 reads YFSETQ. The CDR3 runs 14 residues. The CDR3 is CASSLAPGSYEQYF. CDR3 nucleotide sequence: TGCGCCAGCAGCTTGGCCCCCGGATCCTACGAGCAGTACTTC.

This clonotype appeared a few times. The genes are TRBV3-1 and TRBJ2-5; 9 bases are a match to TRBD1. This CDR3 is built from 14 residues. Germline CDR1 and CDR2: LGHDT and YNNKEL (reference sequence). V trimming: 4 bases; J trimming: 5 bases; junction bases outside the gene matches: 5. The CDR3 DNA reads TGTGCCAGCAGCCTCCGGACAGGGGTGGAGACCCAGTACTTC. The encoded protein is CASSLRTGVETQYF.

The table lists this clonotype with a few counts. CDR3 coding DNA: TGTGCCACCAGTGACCGGACTACCCGAGGGACAGATACGCAGTATTTT. Amino acids: CATSDRTTRGTDTQYF. J is TRBJ2-3 and V is TRBV24-1; maybe TRBD2 (6 bases). Germline V lookup: CDR1 KGHDR, CDR2 SFDVKD. The CDR3 consists of 16 residues. V was cut by 4 bases and J by 3 bases, with 16 bases left in between.

This chain uses TRBV7-9 with TRBJ2-4; 9 bases match TRBD2. Germline CDR1 is SEHNR and CDR2 is FQNEAQ (reference sequence). With V trimmed by 1 base and J by 4 bases, 2 bases remained unmatched. This CDR3 region has 15 residues. This CDR3 is CASSLGTSGKNIQYF. The CDR3 DNA follows: TGTGCCAGCAGCTTAGGAACTAGCGGGAAAAACATTCAGTACTTC.

At least ten counts were recorded for this clonotype. The rearrangement links TRBV5-6 to TRBJ2-5, with 11 bases matching TRBD2. Looked up from germline, CDR1 is SGHDT and CDR2 is YYEEEE. After removal of 4 bases from V and 1 base from J, the junction contained 0 bases not matched to a gene. The CDR3 is 14 amino acids. CDR3 DNA: TGTGCCAGCAGCGGGACTAGCGGCCAAGAGACCCAGTACTTC. Amino acids: CASSGTSGQETQYF.

This clonotype appeared a few times. The rearrangement links TRBV9 to TRBJ1-2; the match to TRBD1 covers 8 bases. CDR1 is SGDLS, CDR2 YYNGEE, per germline. There are 16 residues in the CDR3. V trimming: 4 bases; J trimming: 1 base; junction bases outside the gene matches: 9. CDR3 nucleotide sequence: TGTGCCAGCAGCTCCCACCCAGGGGGCGTTAACTATGGCTACACCTTC. It specifies CASSSHPGGVNYGYTF.

This clonotype has a handful of counts. The chain joins TRBV19 to TRBJ2-5; D is tentatively TRBD1 or TRBD2 (5 bases each). Trimming shortened V by 5 bases and J by 5 bases, and 18 bases separated the two germline ends. Germline V lookup: CDR1 LNHDA, CDR2 SQIVND (reference sequence). This CDR3 is built from 15 residues. Written as DNA, the CDR3 is TGTGCCAGTAGTCCCGGGGACGGAGATGTGGAGACCCAGTACTTC. Protein: CASSPGDGDVETQYF.

In its sample, this clonotype was seen a few times. CDR3 nucleotide sequence: TGTGCCAGCAGCCCCGGGACAGGGGGCTACACCGGGGAGCTGTTTTTT. Translating it yields CASSPGTGGYTGELFF. V usage is TRBV9 and J usage is TRBJ2-2, with 12 bases matching TRBD1. The CDR3 has 16 amino acids. Germline CDR1 reads SGDLS; CDR2 reads YYNGEE. Trimming took 4 bases from V and 3 from J; bases not matched to a gene: 4.

This clonotype has more than one count but fewer than ten. This rearrangement joins TRBV27 to TRBJ2-3, with 7 bases fitting TRBD1. With 5 bases clipped from V and 3 bases from J, the junction kept 11 bases outside the gene matches. This CDR3 contains 16 residues. Germline V gives CDR1 MNHEY, CDR2 SMNVEV (reference sequence). The CDR3 sequence is CASSPRRYRGTDTQYF. The CDR3 DNA sequence: TGTGCCAGCAGTCCAAGACGTTACAGGGGAACAGATACGCAGTATTTT.

This chain connects TRBV6-5 to TRBJ2-7; D is ambiguous. The CDR3 has 14 amino acids. Germline CDR1 is MNHEY and CDR2 is SVGAGI. Deletions cut 7 bases from V and 2 bases from J, with 15 bases between. The CDR3 protein is CASTPTRAPYEQYF. DNA of the CDR3: TGTGCCAGCACTCCCACCCGGGCTCCCTACGAGCAGTACTTC.

The chain employs TRBV12-3 or TRBV12-4 and TRBJ1-1, with TRBD1 matching over 7 bases. The CDR3 contains 15 residues. With V trimmed by 1 base and J by 5 bases, 7 bases remained unmatched. In DNA, the CDR3 is TGTGCCAGCAGTTTAGGACAGGGAAGGGGGACTGAAGCTTTCTTT. Its protein product is CASSLGQGRGTEAFF.

This clonotype was recorded a few times. The chain is built from TRBV5-1 and TRBJ2-3; 8 bases are a match to TRBD2. This CDR3 has 15 amino acids. The V gene end was trimmed by 4 bases and the J gene end by 2 bases; junction bases not matched to a gene: 6. Germline CDR1 and CDR2: SGHRS and YFSETQ. The CDR3 protein is CASSTGLGITDTQYF. CDR3 sequence (DNA): TGCGCCAGCAGCACGGGACTAGGGATCACAGATACGCAGTATTTT.

V is TRBV6-5 and J is TRBJ1-2; D not certain. Germline lookup yields CDR1 MNHEY and CDR2 SVGAGI. V lost 2 bases and J 0 bases, leaving 13 bases between the germline ends. The CDR3 extends over 16 amino acids. The CDR3, as DNA: TGTGCCAGCAGTTACGGACCCTCAGGAGCTAACTATGGCTACACCTTC. Translated, it gives CASSYGPSGANYGYTF.

This chain links TRBV11-3 with TRBJ2-1; 7 nucleotides line up with TRBD1. Trimming took 8 bases from V and 7 from J; bases not matched to a gene: 8. From germline, CDR1 is SGHNT and CDR2 YENEEA. The CDR3 loop spans 13 amino acids. The CDR3 loop is CASLDREKNEQFF. CDR3 DNA sequence: TGTGCCAGCCTTGACAGGGAGAAGAATGAGCAGTTCTTC.

This clonotype was counted a few times. The CDR3 DNA is TGTGCCAGCAGTTCCAGGACTAGCACATCACTATCCAGCTCCTACGAGCAGTACTTC. Translating gives CASSSRTSTSLSSSYEQYF. This rearrangement joins TRBV12-3 or TRBV12-4 to TRBJ2-7, with 8 nucleotides matching TRBD2. The V segment lost 4 bases and the J segment 0 bases; nucleotides outside the gene matches: 17. The CDR3 spans 19 residues.

The chain uses TRBV12-3 or TRBV12-4 and TRBJ1-1; D call uncertain. V lost 7 bases to trimming and J lost 7 bases, with 22 bases between them. This CDR3 is built from 15 residues. The CDR3 spells CASILGPTHSGEAFF. The CDR3 nucleotides read TGTGCCAGCATACTAGGACCCACACACTCGGGTGAAGCTTTCTTT.

Concerning this clonotype: An end of the junction does not agree with germline; a read error may underlie this. The chain is built from TRBV7-9 and TRBJ2-1; the match to TRBD2 covers 7 bases. In germline, CDR1 is SEHNR, CDR2 FQNEAQ (reference sequence). This CDR3 region has 12 residues. The chain's CDR3 is CASSLGTPRGVF. Here the CDR3 DNA reads TGTGCCAGCAGCTTAGGGACCCCACGGGGGGTCTTC. The complete variable domain, with remaining parts taken from reference TRBV7-9 and TRBJ2-1, reads DTGVSQNPRHKITKRGQNVTFRCDPISEHNRLYWYRQTLGQGPEFLTYFQNEAQLEKSRLLSDRFSAERPKGSFSTLEIQRTEQGDSAMYLCASSLGTPRGVFGPGTRLTVL.

This clonotype was counted between two and nine times. This chain uses TRBV25-1 with TRBJ2-5, with 7 bases identical to TRBD2. The CDR3 sequence is 15 residues long. The ends lost 0 bases at V and 5 bases at J; junction bases unmatched: 6. Germline values: CDR1 MGHDK, CDR2 SYGVNS. CDR3 nucleotide sequence: TGTGCCAGCAGTGAATATATGGCGGGAGTGGAGACCCAGTACTTC. Residues: CASSEYMAGVETQYF.

The chain joins TRBV7-9 to TRBJ2-1; 14 bases are shared with TRBD2. Germline V CDR1 and CDR2: SEHNR, FQNEAQ (reference sequence). The CDR3 sequence is 15 residues long. Trimming removed 5 bases from V and 7 bases from J; junction bases left unmatched: 4. The DNA for the CDR3 is TGTGCCAGCAGCCGGGGACTAGCGGGGGCAAATGAGCAGTTCTTC. It is translated as CASSRGLAGANEQFF.

This clonotype was observed a few times. This rearrangement joins TRBV5-1 to TRBJ2-5; tentative D call: TRBD2 (6 bases). The CDR3 contains 14 residues. Germline V gene data show CDR1 as SGHRS and CDR2 as YFSETQ. The V end was cut by 2 bases, the J end by 5 bases, with 13 bases between. The CDR3 DNA reads as TGCGCCAGCAGCTTCGGGACTTTTGGTGAGACCCAGTACTTC. This encodes CASSFGTFGETQYF.